This T cell receptor (beta chain) is from a study of immune evolution from preneoplasia to lung adenocarcinoma. The CDR3 runs 15 residues. V dropped 9 bases and J dropped 0; count of bases not matched to a gene: 7. Germline CDR1 SGHTA, CDR2 FQGNSA. The assay was immunoSEQ multiplex PCR, and TCRdb's table has in-frame clones only and misses some. This table holds about 6,500 clones, 65% to 80% found once. The rearrangement links TRBV7-2 to TRBJ2-3; 9 bases line up with TRBD1. The sequenced sample was FFPE lung adenocarcinoma in situ tissue. The sequence derives from a donor at least 70 years old with lung adenocarcinoma. The CDR3 loop is CARRNRGLSTDTQYF. The CDR3 coding sequence is TGTGCCAGGAGAAACAGGGGGCTGAGCACAGATACGCAGTATTTT.